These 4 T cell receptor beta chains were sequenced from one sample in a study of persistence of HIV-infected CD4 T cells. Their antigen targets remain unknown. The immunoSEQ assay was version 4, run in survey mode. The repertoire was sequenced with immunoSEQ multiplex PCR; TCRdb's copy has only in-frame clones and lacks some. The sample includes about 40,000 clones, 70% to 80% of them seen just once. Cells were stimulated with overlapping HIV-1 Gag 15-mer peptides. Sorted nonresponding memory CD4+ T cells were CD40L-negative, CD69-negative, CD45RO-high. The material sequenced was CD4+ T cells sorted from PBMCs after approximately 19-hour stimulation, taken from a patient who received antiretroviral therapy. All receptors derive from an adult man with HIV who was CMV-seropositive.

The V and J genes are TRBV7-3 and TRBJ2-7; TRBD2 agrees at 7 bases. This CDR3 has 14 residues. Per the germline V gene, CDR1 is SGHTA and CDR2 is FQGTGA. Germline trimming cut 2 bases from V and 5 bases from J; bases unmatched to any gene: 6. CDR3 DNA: TGTGCCAGCAGCTTAGAGGGAGGGCCACACGAGCAGTACTTC. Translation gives CASSLEGGPHEQYF.

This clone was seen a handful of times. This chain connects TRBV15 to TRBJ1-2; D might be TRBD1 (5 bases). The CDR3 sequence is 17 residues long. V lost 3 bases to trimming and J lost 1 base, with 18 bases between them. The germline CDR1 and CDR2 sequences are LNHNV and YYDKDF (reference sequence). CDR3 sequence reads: CATSRGPLKGNNYGYTF. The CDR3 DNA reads TGTGCCACCAGCAGGGGACCTCTCAAGGGGAATAACTATGGCTACACCTTC.

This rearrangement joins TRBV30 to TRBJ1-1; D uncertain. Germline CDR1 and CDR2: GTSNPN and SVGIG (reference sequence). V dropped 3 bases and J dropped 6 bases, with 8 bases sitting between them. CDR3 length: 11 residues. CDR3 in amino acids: CAWSPRAEAFF. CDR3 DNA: TGTGCCTGGAGCCCTAGGGCTGAAGCTTTCTTT.

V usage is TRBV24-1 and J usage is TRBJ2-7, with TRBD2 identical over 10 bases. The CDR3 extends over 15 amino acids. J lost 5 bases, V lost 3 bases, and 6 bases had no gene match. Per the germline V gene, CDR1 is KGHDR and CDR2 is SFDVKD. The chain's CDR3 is CATSDGLAGADEQYF. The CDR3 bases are TGTGCCACCAGTGATGGGCTAGCGGGAGCGGACGAGCAGTACTTC.